A single sample gave rise to the 3 T cell receptor beta chains below, sequenced in a study of blood T cell repertoires in COVID-19. The table came from immunoSEQ multiplex PCR; TCRdb's copy has only in-frame clones and leaves some out. The sample comprises a few hundred thousand clones, 70% to 90% of which are singletons, and around 8% rests with the top ten. Source material: peripheral blood. The receptors come from a woman aged 50 to 60 who had recovered from COVID-19.

This clone showed up just once. The chain uses TRBV18 and TRBJ1-5, with 7 bases aligning to TRBD1. The J segment lost 3 bases and the V segment lost 0 bases, leaving 2 bases of the junction unmatched. Germline V gene sequence: CDR1 KGHSH, CDR2 LQKENI. The CDR3 has 15 amino acids. As DNA, the CDR3 is TGTGCCAGCTCACCACCGGGACAGACCAATCAGCCCCAGCATTTT. Translating it yields CASSPPGQTNQPQHF.

The chain is built from TRBV4-2 and TRBJ2-3; D may be TRBD1 (6 bases). CDR1 is LGHNA, CDR2 YNFKEQ, per germline. This CDR3 has 15 residues. The V and J ends lost 1 base and 1 base respectively, with 9 bases between them. The CDR3 DNA reads TGTGCCAGCAGCCAAGTGGGGACACGCACAGATACGCAGTATTTT. As protein: CASSQVGTRTDTQYF.

V gene TRBV6-1 combines with J gene TRBJ1-1, with TRBD1 matching over 9 bases. The junction had 10 bases not matched to a gene; V was cut back by 1 base and J by 4 bases. Per the germline V gene, CDR1 is MNHNS and CDR2 is SASEGT. There are 17 residues in the CDR3. The CDR3 is CASSEVRDRAVSTEAFF. Here the CDR3 DNA reads TGTGCCAGCAGTGAAGTAAGGGACAGGGCGGTTAGCACTGAAGCTTTCTTT.